The clone carrying this TCR beta chain was observed once. The sample originates from a study of blood T cell repertoires in COVID-19. The CDR3 loop spans 15 amino acids. The germline CDR1 and CDR2 sequences are SGHNT and YENEEA. J gave up 8 bases and V 5 bases, and 12 bases lay outside the gene matches. The table came from immunoSEQ multiplex PCR; TCRdb's copy has only in-frame clones and leaves some out. Seen here are under 200,000 clones, more than 70% observed once, and the top ten hold around 6%. The sequence was collected from a man aged 40-49 years with active or convalescent COVID-19. The sample comprised peripheral blood. The J gene is TRBJ2-1, the V gene TRBV11-3, with 7 bases that match TRBD2. CDR3 loop: CASSPRSGEYDEQFF. DNA of the CDR3: TGTGCCAGCAGCCCCCGGAGCGGGGAATACGATGAGCAGTTCTTC.